The clone carrying this T cell receptor (beta chain) has more than one count but fewer than ten. What it recognizes is unknown. This CDR3 contains 15 residues. CDR1 and CDR2 (germline): SGHDT, YYEEEE. V was cut by 2 bases and J by 1 base, with 11 bases left in between. cDNA synthesis used the whole RNA isolate, giving expressed TCRB sequences. The method was immunoSEQ multiplex PCR; TCRdb's version includes in-frame clones alone and lacks a portion of them. This table holds roughly 370,000 clones, about 14% found once. The data belong to a study of beta chain features in type 1 diabetes. Study-wide points: Healthy donors had naive, central memory and Treg TCRB repertoires that appeared less similar than those seen among patients.

The sequencing input was naive CD4+ T cells from blood. This receptor was obtained from a young man in good health. The chain has TRBV5-6 and TRBJ2-3, with D maybe TRBD2 (5 bases). CDR3 DNA sequence: TGTGCCAGCAGCTTTTTTGGACTTGGCACAGATACGCAGTATTTT. Translated, it gives CASSFFGLGTDTQYF.